The clone carrying this TCR beta chain was picked up a small number of times. Its antigen remains unknown. These data belong to a study of blood T cells in healthy people across ages. General observations from the study: It was held that the diversity estimates obtained from one million T cells were underestimates.

Together with a sample-barcoded 5' primer, a J-beta primer mix was included in a second PCR lasting roughly 7 to 11 cycles. One entry per CDR3 protein results from TCRdb running MiXCR on the 5' RACE reads. The repertoire consists of around 1,700,000 distinct CDR3 sequences, with over 25% occurring once and the leading ten covering roughly 8.2%. The V gene's germline CDR1 is SGHRS and CDR2 YFSETQ. Trimming cost V 4 bases and J 14 bases; bases outside gene matches: 16. The CDR3 has 17 amino acids. This TCR came from a woman aged 30 to 39 in good health. The V and J genes are TRBV5-1 and TRBJ2-1; 15 bases align to TRBD2. The sample comprised blood. The CDR3 DNA follows: TGCGCCAGCAGCCCCGAGCCGGGACTAGCGGGAGGATTGACAAAGTTCTTC. Translating it yields CASSPEPGLAGGLTKFF.